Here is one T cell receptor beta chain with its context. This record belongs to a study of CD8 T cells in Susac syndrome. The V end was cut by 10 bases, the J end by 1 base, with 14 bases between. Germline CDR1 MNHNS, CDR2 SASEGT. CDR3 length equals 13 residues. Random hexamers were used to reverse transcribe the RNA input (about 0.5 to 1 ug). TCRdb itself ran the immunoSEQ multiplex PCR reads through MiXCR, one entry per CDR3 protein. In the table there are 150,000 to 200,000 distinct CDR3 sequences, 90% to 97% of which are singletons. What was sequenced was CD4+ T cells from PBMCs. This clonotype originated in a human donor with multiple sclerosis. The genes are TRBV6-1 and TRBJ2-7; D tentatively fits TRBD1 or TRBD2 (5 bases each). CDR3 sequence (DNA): TGTGCCATTACGCGATGGGGGTCCTACGAGCAGTACTTC. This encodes CAITRWGSYEQYF.